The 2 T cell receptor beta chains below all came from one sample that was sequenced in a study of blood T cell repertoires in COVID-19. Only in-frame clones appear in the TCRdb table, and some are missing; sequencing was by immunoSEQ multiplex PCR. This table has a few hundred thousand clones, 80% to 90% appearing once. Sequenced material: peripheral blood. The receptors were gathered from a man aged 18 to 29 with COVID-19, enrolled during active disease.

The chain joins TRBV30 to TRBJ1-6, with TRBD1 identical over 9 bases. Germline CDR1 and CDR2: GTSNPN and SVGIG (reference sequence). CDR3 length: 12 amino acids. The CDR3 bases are TGTGCGTACGACAGGGGGGTTTCACCCCTCCACTTT. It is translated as CAYDRGVSPLHF.

The CDR3 DNA follows: TGTGCCAGCAGCTTAGACAGGGGCAGGAGAGATGAGCAGTTCTTC. Translating it yields CASSLDRGRRDEQFF. This rearrangement joins TRBV7-9 to TRBJ2-1, with 7 nucleotides matching TRBD1. Germline V gene data show CDR1 as SEHNR and CDR2 as FQNEAQ (reference sequence). V shed 1 base and J 8 bases; nucleotides not matched to a gene: 8. There are 15 residues in the CDR3.